Here is one T cell receptor beta chain with its context. Its antigen is unknown. The record originates from a study of T cells in localized non-small cell lung cancer. Broader study findings: An association was observed between higher blood T cell density and longer overall survival. Adjacent lung was found to contain a median about 50 of the top 100 tumor clones. Uninvolved adjacent lung had more T cell clonality than any other tissue, topping tumor. The tumor had only one region sequenced, so heterogeneity remains possible.

Assay used: immunoSEQ multiplex PCR; TCRdb lists only in-frame clones, some missing. Seen here are approximately 83,000 clones, 88% observed once, and the top ten hold around 20%. V lost 6 bases, J lost 6 bases, and 6 bases stayed unmatched. Per the germline V gene, CDR1 is MNHNY and CDR2 is SVGAGI (reference sequence). The length of the CDR3 is 14 residues. The sequencing here drew on peripheral blood, taken before any cancer treatment. The clonotype originates from a woman aged 40-70 years with stage I squamous cell lung carcinoma. V gene TRBV6-6 combines with J gene TRBJ1-4, with TRBD1 matching 8 bases. The CDR3: CASRAGGSDEKLFF. CDR3 coding DNA: TGTGCCAGCAGGGCAGGGGGCTCGGATGAAAAACTGTTTTTT.